These T cell receptor beta chains were read from a single sample in a study of technical replicates of blood from several donors. Produced via immunoSEQ multiplex PCR; TCRdb's table is partial and in-frame only. The table has roughly 80,000 clones, approximately 91% seen once; the top ten hold about 0.38%. Sequences were obtained from T cells isolated from PBMCs. Source of these receptors: a human donor in good health. Both conserved end residues are part of each CDR3. D genes are given only for firm matches. Part of the rows lack a size; the others show once, few, many or a class for expanded clones.

d_call	v_call	clone_size	j_call	cdr3_nt	cdr3_aa
NA	TRBV9	NA	TRBJ2-2	TGTGCCAGCAGCGTAGGGCGGGTTTTGTACACCGGGGAGCTGTTTTTT	CASSVGRVLYTGELFF
TRBD1	TRBV5-4	NA	TRBJ1-2	TGTGCCAGCAGCAGGAAAGGACAGGGATTGAACTATGGCTACACCTTC	CASSRKGQGLNYGYTF
NA	TRBV7-2	NA	TRBJ2-7	TGTGCCAGCAGCTTTTCTAGCACTCTCCACTTC	CASSFSSTLHF
NA	TRBV29-1	NA	TRBJ2-5	TGCAGCGTTGGTCTTTCAGGGTCGGAGACCCAGTACTTC	CSVGLSGSETQYF
TRBD1	TRBV6-5	NA	TRBJ1-2	TGTGCCAGCAGTCCACAGGGGTTCAACTATGGCTACACCTTC	CASSPQGFNYGYTF
TRBD1	TRBV27	once	TRBJ2-7	TGTGCCAGCACTCCAACCGGGACAGCATACGAGCAGTACTTC	CASTPTGTAYEQYF
NA	TRBV7-9	NA	TRBJ1-5	TGTGCCAGCAGCTTAGGGCAGTTGGGCAATCAGCCCCAGCATTTT	CASSLGQLGNQPQHF
NA	TRBV27	NA	TRBJ1-1	TGTGCCAGCAGTTTAACGGCAGGGAATATTATCACTGAAGCTTTCTTT	CASSLTAGNIITEAFF
TRBD2	TRBV7-8	NA	TRBJ2-5	TGTGCCACATCTGGACTAGCGGGTCAGGAGACCCAGTACTTC	CATSGLAGQETQYF
TRBD1	TRBV28	few	TRBJ1-5	TGTGCCAGCAGTCCAGACAGGGGGCTGAGCAATCAGCCCCAGCATTTT	CASSPDRGLSNQPQHF
TRBD1	TRBV4-1	NA	TRBJ1-2	TGCGCCAGCAGCCAAGATATCCCGGGACAGTTCTATGGCTACACCTTC	CASSQDIPGQFYGYTF
NA	TRBV27	NA	TRBJ1-1	TGTGCCAGCAGCTTAGGGAGGGGAGCTACTGAAGCTTTCTTT	CASSLGRGATEAFF
TRBD1	TRBV19	few	TRBJ1-3	TGTGCCAGTAGTACCCGACAGGGAAGAAACACCATATATTTT	CASSTRQGRNTIYF
NA	TRBV5-1	NA	TRBJ1-1	TGCGCCAGCAGCGTGCTCAGGGAATCCACTGAAGCTTTCTTT	CASSVLRESTEAFF
TRBD2	TRBV10-3	NA	TRBJ2-3	TGTGCCATCAGTGGCGCGGGAGACGCAGATACGCAGTATTTT	CAISGAGDADTQYF
TRBD1	TRBV19	NA	TRBJ2-7	TGTGCCAGTAGTATTATCCCGGGACAGGGGAGGTACGAGCAGTACTTC	CASSIIPGQGRYEQYF
TRBD2	TRBV9	NA	TRBJ2-3	TGTGCCAGCAGCGTGGAAAAGCGGGAGAGAACAGATACGCAGTATTTT	CASSVEKRERTDTQYF
TRBD2	TRBV19	NA	TRBJ2-1	TGTGCCAGTACCGCAAGAGGGACTAGCGGGAGGTATGAGCAGTTCTTC	CASTARGTSGRYEQFF
NA	TRBV7-2	NA	TRBJ2-7	TGTGCCAGCAGCTTAGCTGCCCTAGCTGCCGAGCAGTACTTC	CASSLAALAAEQYF
NA	TRBV28	NA	TRBJ1-2	TGTGCCAGCAATCCTGACGTTGGGGGGGGCTATGGCTACACCTTC	CASNPDVGGGYGYTF
TRBD1	TRBV7-9	NA	TRBJ1-2	TGTGCCAGCAGCTCGGGGACAGGGGTCGTCTATGGCTACACCTTC	CASSSGTGVVYGYTF
NA	TRBV7-9	NA	TRBJ2-7	TGTGCCAGCAGCCTGGGACTTCCTGCGGTAGAGCAGTACTTC	CASSLGLPAVEQYF
NA	TRBV7-9	NA	TRBJ2-1	TGTGCCAGCAGCTTAGGACCGGGGAATGAGCAGTTCTTC	CASSLGPGNEQFF
TRBD2	TRBV9	NA	TRBJ2-1	TGTGCCAGCAGCGTAAGTAGCGGGAGTACGAATGAGCAGTTCTTC	CASSVSSGSTNEQFF
NA	TRBV7-3	NA	TRBJ2-5	TGTGCCAGCAGCTTAAAACAATTCGAGACCCAGTACTTC	CASSLKQFETQYF
NA	TRBV6-5	NA	TRBJ1-2	TGTGCCAGCAGTTACTCGTATGCGGGGCAAGGCTACACCTTC	CASSYSYAGQGYTF
TRBD2	TRBV9	NA	TRBJ2-7	TGTGCCAGCAGCCCGGGAGCTAGCGGAGCGAATTACGAGCAGTACTTC	CASSPGASGANYEQYF
TRBD1	TRBV11-2	once	TRBJ1-2	TGTGCCAGCAGCTTAGGGGTCGGGACAGGGCACTATGGCTACACCTTC	CASSLGVGTGHYGYTF
TRBD2	TRBV7-9	NA	TRBJ2-3	TGTGCCAGCAGCTCAACGACTAGCGGGAGGGTGGCAGATACGCAGTATTTT	CASSSTTSGRVADTQYF
NA	TRBV28	NA	TRBJ2-3	TGTGCCAGCAACATGTTGGTCGCGCGGGGTGGAGGCACAGATACGCAGTATTTT	CASNMLVARGGGTDTQYF
NA	TRBV11-2	NA	TRBJ1-4	TGTGCCAGCAGCTTAGAACTTGGTAATGAAAAACTGTTTTTT	CASSLELGNEKLFF
NA	TRBV6-5	NA	TRBJ1-5	TGTGCCAGCAATCGTCAGCCCCAGCATTTT	CASNRQPQHF
TRBD2	TRBV5-1	once	TRBJ2-5	TGCGCCAGCAACAAACGACTAGCGGACCAAGAGACCCAGTACTTC	CASNKRLADQETQYF
TRBD1	TRBV6-4	NA	TRBJ2-3	TGTGCCAGCAGTCTGGGACAGGGGGCAGATACGCAGTATTTT	CASSLGQGADTQYF
NA	TRBV30	NA	TRBJ2-2	TGTGCCTGGACTGGGGGGCGCGGGGGCGGGGAGCTGTTTTTT	CAWTGGRGGGELFF
NA	TRBV6-6	NA	TRBJ2-6	TGTGCCAGCAGTTACAGGGGGACCGGGGCCAACGTCCTGACTTTC	CASSYRGTGANVLTF
NA	TRBV19	once	TRBJ2-7	TGTGCCAGTAGTGTAACCGGGACAAAATACGAGCAGTACTTC	CASSVTGTKYEQYF
NA	TRBV6-1	NA	TRBJ1-1	TGTGCCAGCAGTGATAGAGGGTCCCCTGAAGCTTTCTTT	CASSDRGSPEAFF
NA	TRBV10-3	NA	TRBJ2-1	TGTGCCATCGGCGGGGCGGGTGAGCAGTTCTTC	CAIGGAGEQFF
NA	TRBV4-3	NA	TRBJ2-7	TGCGCCAGCAGCTACTGGAGTACTCGCCCCTTCTCCTACGAGCAGTACTTC	CASSYWSTRPFSYEQYF
NA	TRBV5-6	NA	TRBJ2-6	TGTGCCAGCAGCTTCCCGTTACTCTCTGGGGCCAACGTCCTGACTTTC	CASSFPLLSGANVLTF